The 23 T cell receptor beta chains below come from one sample, sequenced in a study of OX40 agonist ivuxolimab in advanced cancers. Libraries were prepared by immunoSEQ multiplex PCR; TCRdb keeps only in-frame clonotypes and omits some of them. The sample yields 41,000 or so clones, approximately 82% seen once. This sample comprised CD4+ or CD8+ T cells sorted from blood, obtained in a trial of the OX40 agonist ivuxolimab. The receptors derive from an adult with an advanced solid tumor such as melanoma, head and neck, liver or kidney cancer.

In its sample, this clone was seen once. The chain recombines TRBV7-2 with TRBJ2-2; a weak D match, TRBD2 (5 bases). Germline V CDR1 and CDR2: SGHTA, FQGNSA. V lost 4 bases, J lost 4 bases, and 13 bases lay in between. CDR3 size: 15 residues. The CDR3 nucleotides read TGTGCCAGCAGCTCTCTGGGTAGCGCCACCGGGGAGCTGTTTTTT. This sequence encodes CASSSLGSATGELFF.

This clone is judged medium-sized. The chain is built from TRBV10-3 and TRBJ1-6; 9 bases match TRBD1. Unmatched junction bases numbered 4, after V lost 3 bases and J lost 4 bases. Germline CDR1 and CDR2: ENHRY and SYGVKD. This CDR3 spans 16 amino acids. The CDR3 sequence is CAISELDRGYNSPLHF. In nucleotides, the CDR3 is TGTGCCATCAGTGAATTGGACAGGGGATATAATTCACCCCTCCACTTT.

The gene calls are TRBV27 and TRBJ2-6; D is unclear. This CDR3 is built from 14 residues. V lost 5 bases, J lost 0 bases, and 5 bases lay in between. Germline assignment: CDR1 MNHEY and CDR2 SMNVEV (reference sequence). The CDR3 sequence: CASSLSSGANVLTF. The DNA for the CDR3 is TGTGCCAGCAGTCTGTCCTCTGGGGCCAACGTCCTGACTTTC.

V is TRBV11-1 and J is TRBJ2-2; weak D call: TRBD2 (5 bases). V lost 4 bases to trimming and J lost 3 bases, with 18 bases between them. Looked up from germline, CDR1 is SGHAT and CDR2 is FQDESV (reference sequence). The CDR3 length is 17 residues. CDR3 bases: TGTGCCAGCAGCTCCCCCCGGGCGGGCAGATACACCGGGGAGCTGTTTTTT. This codes for CASSSPRAGRYTGELFF.

This clone was observed a few times. The chain employs TRBV25-1 and TRBJ2-7; D unclear. Between the trimmed V and J ends, which lost 6 bases and 6 bases, there was a span of 9 bases. The CDR3 is 11 amino acids. CDR1 is MGHDK, CDR2 SYGVNS, per germline. This chain's CDR3 is CASRHAREQYF. The CDR3 DNA reads TGTGCCAGCAGACATGCCCGCGAGCAGTACTTC.

The V and J genes are TRBV4-3 and TRBJ2-7; D might be TRBD1 (6 bases). The germline V and J ends were trimmed by 4 bases and 2 bases, with 15 bases remaining between them. This CDR3 is built from 15 residues. The germline gives CDR1 LGHNA, CDR2 YSLEER. The DNA for the CDR3 is TGCGCCAGCAGCCCTCAGTCGACAGGCCCCTACGAGCAGTACTTC. Encoded protein: CASSPQSTGPYEQYF.

The rearrangement joins TRBV7-2 to TRBJ2-5; no definite D call. Per the germline V gene, CDR1 is SGHTA and CDR2 is FQGNSA. Trimming cost V 0 bases and J 4 bases, with 15 bases left between them. This CDR3 has 16 residues. DNA of the CDR3: TGTGCCAGCAGCTTAGCGTCGCATACCCCTCCAGAGACCCAGTACTTC. Its protein product is CASSLASHTPPETQYF. Drawing the rest from reference TRBV7-2 and TRBJ2-5, the complete variable domain is GAGVSQSPSNKVTEKGKDVELRCDPISGHTALYWYRQSLGQGLEFLIYFQGNSAPDKSGLPSDRFSAERTGGSVSTLTIQRTQQEDSAVYLCASSLASHTPPETQYFGPGTRLLVL.

The chain carries TRBV7-8 and TRBJ2-7, with D hard to call. The CDR3 loop spans 15 amino acids. V lost 1 base and J lost 2, with 12 bases in between. Germline lookup yields CDR1 SGHVS and CDR2 FQNEAQ. The CDR3 loop reads CASSLDYTVAYEQYF. DNA of the CDR3: TGTGCCAGCAGCTTAGATTACACCGTCGCCTACGAGCAGTACTTC.

The chain recombines TRBV10-3 with TRBJ2-1, with D possibly TRBD2 on 6 matching bases. V lost 4 bases, J lost 8 bases, and 15 bases lay in between. CDR3 size: 14 residues. From germline, CDR1 is ENHRY and CDR2 SYGVKD. This CDR3 reads CAISGAGSVDEQFF. The CDR3 bases are TGTGCCATCAGTGGGGCGGGATCCGTAGATGAGCAGTTCTTC.

The J gene is TRBJ2-1, the V gene TRBV20-1; D unclear. CDR1 is DFQATT and CDR2 is SNEGSKA in the germline V gene (reference sequence). The CDR3 extends over 10 amino acids. V lost 5 bases, J lost 8 bases, and 7 bases lay in between. This CDR3 is CSAQAYEQFF. The CDR3, as DNA: TGCAGTGCTCAGGCGTATGAGCAGTTCTTC.

This clone was detected only once. This chain uses TRBV27 with TRBJ2-7; TRBD1 matches 8 bases. Germline assignment: CDR1 MNHEY and CDR2 SMNVEV (reference sequence). Trimming cost V 4 bases and J 6 bases; bases outside gene matches: 8. There are 14 residues in the CDR3. For the CDR3, the DNA is TGTGCCAGCAGTTCCGGACAGGGACGCCGCGAGCAGTACTTC. Translating gives CASSSGQGRREQYF.

This sequence joins TRBV7-6 and TRBJ2-3; 9 bases agree with TRBD2. Germline values: CDR1 SGHVS, CDR2 FNYEAQ. The ends lost 1 base at V and 2 bases at J; junction bases unmatched: 10. This CDR3 has 18 amino acids. CDR3 region: CASSLGGVAGVLTDTQYF. DNA of the CDR3: TGTGCCAGCAGCTTAGGGGGAGTAGCGGGAGTGCTCACAGATACGCAGTATTTT.

This chain links TRBV10-3 with TRBJ2-7; D tentatively reads TRBD1 or TRBD2 (5 bases each). The CDR3 extends over 12 amino acids. Trimming took off 10 bases at V and 2 bases at J, with 12 bases between the two ends. Germline V CDR1 and CDR2: ENHRY, SYGVKD. As DNA, the CDR3 is TGTGCCAGCCGGGACGCAGCCTACGAGCAGTACTTC. Translation: CASRDAAYEQYF.

In its sample, this clone was seen once. The V gene is TRBV27, the J gene TRBJ2-7; D perhaps matches TRBD1 (6 bases). V gave up 11 bases and J gave up 5 bases, with 25 bases separating them. CDR1 is MNHEY, CDR2 SMNVEV, per germline (reference sequence). The CDR3 runs 15 residues. The CDR3 loop is CAPRGPGQNLHEQYF. CDR3 sequence (DNA): TGTGCCCCCAGAGGCCCGGGACAAAATCTACACGAGCAGTACTTC.

The J gene is TRBJ2-7, the V gene TRBV10-2, with 11 bases fitting TRBD2. The CDR3 runs 14 residues. The V segment lost 8 bases and the J segment 5 bases; nucleotides outside the gene matches: 8. Looked up from germline, CDR1 is WSHSY and CDR2 is SAAADI. Here the CDR3 reads CASGSGGALNEQYF. CDR3 nucleotides: TGCGCCAGCGGTAGCGGGGGGGCACTCAACGAGCAGTACTTC.

The rearrangement links TRBV5-4 to TRBJ2-2; possibly TRBD1 for D (6 bases). CDR3 length: 15 amino acids. Deletions cut 4 bases from V and 4 bases from J, with 14 bases between. CDR1 and CDR2 (germline): SGHNT, YYREEE (reference sequence). CDR3 residues: CASSPEGGRTGELFF. Here the CDR3 DNA reads TGTGCCAGCAGCCCTGAAGGGGGACGCACCGGGGAGCTGTTTTTT. Using reference TRBV5-4 and TRBJ2-2 for the parts outside the CDR3, the full variable domain is ETGVTQSPTHLIKTRGQQVTLRCSSQSGHNTVSWYQQALGQGPQFIFQYYREEENGRGNFPPRFSGLQFPNYSSELNVNALELDDSALYLCASSPEGGRTGELFFGEGSRLTVL.

This clone has just one count. V gene TRBV27 combines with J gene TRBJ2-7; TRBD2 is a possible D gene (6 bases). The CDR3 totals 13 residues. Per germline, CDR1 MNHEY and CDR2 SMNVEV (reference sequence). With 0 bases removed from V and 6 bases from J, the gap between germline ends came to 9 bases. The CDR3 here is CASSLSGGGEQYF. The DNA of the CDR3 is TGTGCCAGCAGTTTATCCGGGGGAGGCGAGCAGTACTTC.

This rearrangement joins TRBV18 to TRBJ2-3; 10 bases map to TRBD2. After removal of 2 bases from V and 9 bases from J, the junction contained 11 bases not matched to a gene. There are 16 residues in the CDR3. The germline CDR1 and CDR2 sequences are KGHSH and LQKENI. CDR3: CASSPGATSGAPTQYF. The CDR3 DNA sequence: TGTGCCAGCTCACCAGGGGCAACTAGCGGGGCCCCAACGCAGTATTTT.

The chain has TRBV27 and TRBJ2-2; tentatively, D is TRBD1 or TRBD2 (5 bases each). With 6 bases removed from V and 6 bases from J, the gap between germline ends came to 17 bases. Germline V gene sequence: CDR1 MNHEY, CDR2 SMNVEV (reference sequence). The CDR3 length is 15 residues. CDR3 sequence reads: CASSRVREGAGELFF. In nucleotides, the CDR3 is TGTGCCAGCAGCCGCGTCCGGGAAGGGGCCGGGGAGCTGTTTTTT.

This CDR3 reads CASSSRPAGTSGETQYF. DNA for the CDR3: TGCGCCAGCAGCTCGAGACCGGCCGGGACTAGCGGAGAGACCCAGTACTTC. The chain combines TRBV5-1 with TRBJ2-5; 11 bases line up with TRBD2. Germline CDR1 and CDR2: SGHRS and YFSETQ. The CDR3 sequence is 17 residues long. V trimming: 3 bases; J trimming: 4 bases; junction bases outside the gene matches: 11.

The chain carries TRBV6-5 and TRBJ2-1; D ambiguous. V was trimmed by 2 bases and J by 4 bases, leaving 3 bases between them. The CDR3 is made up of 12 amino acids. Germline CDR1 and CDR2: MNHEY and SVGAGI. The CDR3, as DNA: TGTGCCAGCAGTTACGGTTACAATGAGCAGTTCTTC. Its protein is CASSYGYNEQFF.

The genes are TRBV5-1 and TRBJ1-2, with D perhaps matching TRBD1 (6 bases). The germline gives CDR1 SGHRS, CDR2 YFSETQ. Trimming cost V 4 bases and J 4 bases, with 14 bases left between them. The CDR3 extends over 14 amino acids. CDR3 region: CASSPRGAPYGYTF. The CDR3 DNA reads as TGCGCCAGCAGCCCTCGGGGGGCACCCTATGGCTACACCTTC.

The chain joins TRBV5-6 to TRBJ1-2; TRBD1 matches 9 bases. The CDR3 spans 14 residues. Looked up from germline, CDR1 is SGHDT and CDR2 is YYEEEE. The junction had 3 bases not matched to a gene; V was cut back by 4 bases and J by 2 bases. In DNA form, the CDR3 reads TGTGCCAGCAGCCCGGGACAGGGAAACTATGGCTACACCTTC. The encoded protein is CASSPGQGNYGYTF.